The T cell receptor (beta chain) described here comes from a study of cytomegalovirus exposure and HLA in healthy donors. Primers included in the PCR were 60 Vbeta and 13 Jbeta primers. The protocol was immunoSEQ multiplex PCR, while the TCRdb copy is restricted to in-frame clones and leaves out a portion. The sample includes fewer than 250,000 clones, roughly 75% of them seen just once. Concerning this clone itself: Its specificity is unknown.

Findings and caveats of the study: HLA alleles showed associations with about 15,000 TCR beta sequences in a later analysis, at a 0.05 false discovery rate. For TCR beta chains, V- and J-gene trimming was later linked to a missense DCLRE1C variant.

V lost 4 bases to trimming and J lost 3 bases; unmatched junction nucleotides: 8. The germline V gene has CDR1 SGHNT and CDR2 YYREEE (reference sequence). The CDR3 is 16 residues long. Sample: PBMCs. The rearrangement links TRBV5-4 to TRBJ2-3; 10 bases line up with TRBD1. The clonotype was recovered from a man younger than 45 in good health and CMV-seropositive. The CDR3 DNA sequence: TGTGCCAGCAGCGATGTGCCGGGACAGGGGACAGATACGCAGTATTTT. Translation: CASSDVPGQGTDTQYF.